Listed here are 26 T cell receptor beta chains from one sample, sequenced in a study of blood T cell repertoires in COVID-19. Sequenced by immunoSEQ multiplex PCR; TCRdb stores in-frame clones only, minus some. The table lists around 130,000 clones, roughly 80% of them singletons, with about a sixth in the top ten. Sequencing was performed on peripheral blood. All receptors derive from a woman aged 80 or over with acute or convalescent COVID-19.

This clone appeared once. This rearrangement joins TRBV6-4 to TRBJ1-2, with 10 nucleotides matching TRBD1. Germline CDR1 is MRHNA and CDR2 is SNTAGT. V gave up 8 bases and J gave up 2 bases; unmatched junction bases: 14. The CDR3 extends over 17 amino acids. The CDR3 spells CASSVMRPGQGNYGYTF. The CDR3 nucleotides are TGTGCCAGCTCAGTGATGCGTCCGGGACAGGGGAACTATGGCTACACCTTC.

The chain has TRBV2 and TRBJ1-6, with 7 bases aligning to TRBD1. CDR1 is SNHLY, CDR2 FYNNEI, per germline. With 6 bases clipped from V and 10 bases from J, the junction kept 9 bases outside the gene matches. The CDR3 runs 14 residues. CDR3 loop: CASRRQGSESPLHF. The CDR3 DNA follows: TGTGCCAGCAGACGACAGGGTTCGGAATCACCCCTCCACTTT.

This clone was picked up a small number of times. The chain has TRBV5-1 and TRBJ2-1; 10 bases are a match to TRBD2. The V and J ends lost 5 bases and 4 bases, in that order; junction bases with no gene match: 6. The germline V gene encodes CDR1 SGHRS and CDR2 YFSETQ. This CDR3 has 15 residues. CDR3 in DNA: TGCGCCAGCAGATCTGGACTAGCGGTTTACAATGAGCAGTTCTTC. Amino acid sequence: CASRSGLAVYNEQFF. Full variable domain (remainder filled in from reference TRBV5-1 and TRBJ2-1): KAGVTQTPRYLIKTRGQQVTLSCSPISGHRSVSWYQQTPGQGLQFLFEYFSETQRNKGNFPGRFSGRQFSNSRSEMNVSTLELGDSALYLCASRSGLAVYNEQFFGPGTRLTVL.

The J gene is TRBJ2-1, the V gene TRBV29-1, with D uncertain. The germline V and J ends were trimmed by 4 bases and 6 bases, with 4 bases remaining between them. The CDR3 is made up of 10 amino acids. The V gene's germline CDR1 is SQVTM and CDR2 ANQGSEA. CDR3 amino acids: CSVGSNEQFF. CDR3 in DNA: TGCAGCGTTGGCAGCAATGAGCAGTTCTTC.

The chain combines TRBV29-1 with TRBJ2-7; possibly TRBD1 for D (5 bases). The CDR3 contains 16 residues. The germline V gene has CDR1 SQVTM and CDR2 ANQGSEA. V lost 3 bases to trimming and J lost 3 bases, with 21 bases between them. The CDR3 region is CSVEFRQSNILYEQYF. CDR3 bases: TGCAGCGTTGAGTTCCGACAGTCCAACATTCTCTACGAGCAGTACTTC.

The genes are TRBV2 and TRBJ2-5; D is possibly TRBD1 (6 bases). The V gene lost 6 bases and the J gene lost 4 bases, with 12 bases spanning the gap. The CDR3 extends over 13 amino acids. CDR1 SNHLY and CDR2 FYNNEI come from the germline V gene. CDR3 region: CASSHRVGETQYF. The DNA of the CDR3 is TGTGCCAGCAGCCACAGGGTTGGAGAGACCCAGTACTTC.

V and J are TRBV4-3 and TRBJ2-1; D is possibly TRBD1 (5 bases). Germline CDR1 is LGHNA and CDR2 is YSLEER. The CDR3 has 15 residues. V lost 0 bases, J lost 15 bases, and 21 bases lay in between. The CDR3 sequence: CASSQDQGLVRPRFF. CDR3 coding DNA: TGCGCCAGCAGCCAAGATCAGGGATTGGTACGCCCGCGGTTCTTC.

The rearrangement links TRBV7-2 to TRBJ2-5; D is ambiguous. CDR1 is SGHTA and CDR2 is FQGNSA in the germline V gene. The V end lost 3 bases, the J end lost 3 bases, and 2 bases lay between the germline ends. The CDR3 loop spans 11 amino acids. The CDR3 nucleotides are TGTGCCAGCAGCTTCAAAGAGACCCAGTACTTC. Translation gives CASSFKETQYF.

A remark on this clone: An end of the junction differs from the germline gene, which may be a read error. V usage is TRBV6-5 and J usage is TRBJ2-1, with 7 bases aligning to TRBD1. Germline V gene lookup returns CDR1 MNHEY and CDR2 SVGAGI. The CDR3 runs 15 residues. The CDR3: CASSKTTGSSNEQFF. The DNA of the CDR3 is TGTGCCAGCAGTAAAACGACAGGGTCCTCCAATGAGCAGTTCTTC.

This chain connects TRBV4-3 to TRBJ1-2; 9 nucleotides agree with TRBD1. Germline V gives CDR1 LGHNA, CDR2 YSLEER. The V gene end was trimmed by 0 bases and the J gene end by 7 bases; junction bases not matched to a gene: 3. The CDR3 covers 14 residues. CDR3 sequence: CASSQETGGRGYTF. In DNA, the CDR3 is TGCGCCAGCAGCCAAGAAACAGGGGGCCGTGGCTACACCTTC.

The chain is built from TRBV27 and TRBJ2-3; D perhaps matches TRBD1 (5 bases). Trimming removed 5 bases from V and 2 bases from J, with 14 bases in between. Germline-derived CDR1 and CDR2 are MNHEY and SMNVEV (reference sequence). This CDR3 comprises 15 residues. The CDR3, as DNA: TGTGCCAGCAGTCCGTGGGGCCTTACCACAGATACGCAGTATTTT. Protein: CASSPWGLTTDTQYF.

The V gene is TRBV18, the J gene TRBJ2-5; the match to TRBD2 covers 7 bases. The germline V gene has CDR1 KGHSH and CDR2 LQKENI. The length of the CDR3 is 14 residues. Trimming removed 3 bases from V and 2 bases from J; junction bases left unmatched: 3. The CDR3, as DNA: TGTGCCAGCTCACCGGGACTATCTCAAGAGACCCAGTACTTC. The encoded protein is CASSPGLSQETQYF.

V gene TRBV4-3 combines with J gene TRBJ2-2; D is unresolved. The ends were cut back, 1 base at V and 1 base at J, with 7 bases in the middle. CDR3 length: 15 amino acids. In germline, CDR1 is LGHNA, CDR2 YSLEER. CDR3 residues: CASSQVAKNTGELFF. The CDR3 region has the DNA TGCGCCAGCAGCCAAGTGGCCAAGAACACCGGGGAGCTGTTTTTT.

The gene calls are TRBV5-6 and TRBJ2-5; 7 bases fit TRBD1. The CDR3 totals 13 residues. CDR1 SGHDT and CDR2 YYEEEE come from the germline V gene. Trimming removed 4 bases from V and 4 bases from J; junction bases left unmatched: 4. CDR3 coding DNA: TGTGCCAGCAGCCGAACAGGGGCAGAGACCCAGTACTTC. As protein: CASSRTGAETQYF.

V is TRBV4-3 and J is TRBJ2-7; the match to TRBD2 covers 7 bases. The CDR3 spans 15 residues. CDR1 is LGHNA, CDR2 YSLEER, per germline. Unmatched junction bases numbered 4, after V lost 0 bases and J lost 2 bases. CDR3 loop: CASSQDPSGTYEQYF. CDR3 in DNA: TGCGCCAGCAGCCAAGATCCTAGCGGAACCTACGAGCAGTACTTC.

The chain carries TRBV5-1 and TRBJ2-6; D not certain. The germline CDR1 and CDR2 sequences are SGHRS and YFSETQ. V was shortened by 0 bases and J by 0 bases, with 7 bases between the two germline ends. This CDR3 spans 16 amino acids. The chain's CDR3 is CASSLGVFSGANVLTF. CDR3 in DNA: TGCGCCAGCAGCTTGGGAGTCTTCTCTGGGGCCAACGTCCTGACTTTC.

This chain uses TRBV18 with TRBJ2-5; 8 bases agree with TRBD2. V was pared by 3 bases and J by 2 bases, with 8 bases of the junction left unmatched. Germline V gene lookup returns CDR1 KGHSH and CDR2 LQKENI. CDR3 length: 16 amino acids. The CDR3 sequence is CASSPGLAGDQETQYF. Here the CDR3 DNA reads TGTGCCAGCTCACCTGGGCTAGCGGGTGATCAAGAGACCCAGTACTTC.

This clone was counted once. V is TRBV3-1 (or the pseudogene TRBV3-2) and J is TRBJ1-1, with 7 bases lining up with TRBD1. Germline CDR1 and CDR2: LGHDT and YNNKEL (reference sequence). The length of the CDR3 is 13 residues. Trimming took 1 base from V and 11 from J; bases not matched to a gene: 7. CDR3 sequence reads: CASSQVQGGSAFF. The CDR3 nucleotides are TGTGCCAGCAGCCAAGTTCAGGGGGGATCGGCTTTCTTT.

V gene TRBV6-1 combines with J gene TRBJ2-1, with TRBD2 identical over 13 bases. The trim removed 4 bases at V and 3 bases at J, leaving 3 bases unmatched. CDR1 and CDR2 (germline): MNHNS, SASEGT. The CDR3 is 16 amino acids. DNA of the CDR3: TGTGCCAGCAGTGCCCGACTAGCGGGGGGCTACAATGAGCAGTTCTTC. This translates into CASSARLAGGYNEQFF.

This clone has more than one count but fewer than ten. The rearrangement uses TRBV5-1 and TRBJ2-5, with D maybe TRBD2 (6 bases). The CDR3 runs 14 residues. V was pared by 4 bases and J by 4 bases, with 14 bases between. CDR1 and CDR2 (germline): SGHRS, YFSETQ. The CDR3 region is CASSAGGVGETQYF. The CDR3, as DNA: TGCGCCAGCAGCGCCGGCGGGGTGGGAGAGACCCAGTACTTC. The variable domain in full, with the rest retrieved from reference TRBV5-1 and TRBJ2-5, is KAGVTQTPRYLIKTRGQQVTLSCSPISGHRSVSWYQQTPGQGLQFLFEYFSETQRNKGNFPGRFSGRQFSNSRSEMNVSTLELGDSALYLCASSAGGVGETQYFGPGTRLLVL.

The chain employs TRBV6-2 or TRBV6-3 and TRBJ1-3, with unresolved D. Trimming left V 2 bases short and J 4 bases short, with 21 bases between. The CDR3 is 18 amino acids. Germline V CDR1 and CDR2: MNHEY, SVGEGT. This chain's CDR3 is CASSYAAVRPSFGNTIYF. The CDR3, as DNA: TGTGCCAGCAGTTACGCGGCCGTACGGCCGTCCTTCGGAAACACCATATATTTT.

This sequence joins TRBV10-3 and TRBJ1-4, with D hard to call. This CDR3 comprises 14 residues. The ends were cut back, 3 bases at V and 6 bases at J, with 11 bases in the middle. Germline V gene data show CDR1 as ENHRY and CDR2 as SYGVKD. CDR3 DNA: TGTGCCATCAGTGACGGAGAGGGCGATGAAAAACTGTTTTTT. This encodes CAISDGEGDEKLFF.

Regarding this clone: The same CDR3 is also encoded by other DNA sequences in this sample. V and J are TRBV12-3 or TRBV12-4 and TRBJ1-5; the D gene is possibly TRBD1 (6 bases). V lost 2 bases to trimming and J lost 4 bases, with 6 bases between them. CDR3 size: 13 residues. CDR3 loop: CASSLTGNQPQHF. The CDR3 DNA follows: TGTGCCAGCAGTTTAACAGGGAATCAGCCCCAGCATTTT.

This clone has just a few counts. The chain couples TRBV18 to TRBJ1-6; D gene uncertain. The CDR3 sequence is 15 residues long. Germline CDR1 KGHSH, CDR2 LQKENI. Trimming pared 0 bases from V and 11 bases from J, leaving 14 bases between. The CDR3 is CASSPPMGGRAPLHF. The DNA of the CDR3 is TGTGCCAGCTCACCACCGATGGGAGGCCGGGCACCCCTCCACTTT.

The chain has TRBV7-9 and TRBJ1-2; no firm D call. Germline V CDR1 and CDR2: SEHNR, FQNEAQ (reference sequence). Trimming removed 3 bases from V and 4 bases from J, with 3 bases in between. This CDR3 comprises 11 residues. The CDR3 bases are TGTGCCAGCAGCTTGAGCTATGGCTACACCTTC. Translation gives CASSLSYGYTF.

A single count supports this clone. In DNA, the CDR3 is TGCGCCAGCGGGTCCTGGGACTCGGGCACAGATACGCAGTATTTT. This gives the protein CASGSWDSGTDTQYF. The rearrangement links TRBV5-1 to TRBJ2-3, with D possibly TRBD2 on 6 matching bases. CDR3 length equals 15 residues. Per the germline V gene, CDR1 is SGHRS and CDR2 is YFSETQ. Trimming took 7 bases from V and 1 from J, leaving 16 bases between them. Drawing the rest from reference TRBV5-1 and TRBJ2-3, the complete variable domain is KAGVTQTPRYLIKTRGQQVTLSCSPISGHRSVSWYQQTPGQGLQFLFEYFSETQRNKGNFPGRFSGRQFSNSRSEMNVSTLELGDSALYLCASGSWDSGTDTQYFGPGTRLTVL.